The entry below describes one T cell receptor beta chain. The CDR3 length is 14 residues. The germline V gene has CDR1 MDHEN and CDR2 SYDVKM. The germline V and J ends were trimmed by 3 bases and 5 bases, with 11 bases remaining between them. This specimen belongs to a study of blood T cell repertoires in COVID-19. How the authors handled the data: Cell counts per sample came from amplifying reference gene primers. Assay used: immunoSEQ multiplex PCR; TCRdb lists only in-frame clones, some missing. The V and J calls and clone size are taken from that table; D and trimming were inferred from the DNA. This table holds approximately 240,000 clones, around nine tenths found once.

The source of this sequence is a woman under 30 who had recovered from COVID-19. Material for sequencing was peripheral blood. The chain is built from TRBV28 and TRBJ1-5; maybe TRBD1 (5 bases). CDR3 amino acids: CASSFWGEDQPQHF. DNA of the CDR3: TGTGCCAGCAGTTTTTGGGGGGAGGATCAGCCCCAGCATTTT.